The T cell receptor (beta chain) described here comes from a study of blood T cell repertoires in COVID-19. Overall study context: PBMCs, B-cell-depleted T cells, or T cells provided the cDNA or gDNA that made up the material.

Assay used: immunoSEQ multiplex PCR; TCRdb lists only in-frame clones, some missing. The table has some 350,000 clones, around 87% seen once. Sample: peripheral blood. The clonotype was recovered from a man younger than 30 with active or convalescent COVID-19.

CDR3 sequence: CASSYRGGNTEAFF. In DNA form, the CDR3 reads TGTGCCAGCAGTTACAGGGGGGGAAACACTGAAGCTTTCTTT. This chain connects TRBV28 to TRBJ1-1; TRBD1 matches at 8 bases. The CDR3 runs to 14 residues. V was pared by 4 bases and J by 2 bases, with 3 bases of the junction left unmatched. Germline V lookup: CDR1 MDHEN, CDR2 SYDVKM.